This TCR beta chain was obtained from a study of neurological immune-mediated disorders. This clonotype has a count of ten or more. What it binds is not known. TCRdb ran MiXCR on the 5' RACE reads and lists one entry per CDR3 protein. The sample carries 87,000 or so distinct CDR3 sequences, 3.5% recorded once. Study-level results: The study found no CDR3 amino acid sequences shared by expanded clones across subjects, suggesting private repertoires in all groups.

Trimming shortened V by 5 bases and J by 6 bases, and 14 bases separated the two germline ends. This CDR3 has 14 residues. Germline lookup yields CDR1 KGHDR and CDR2 SFDVKD. Input material: PBMCs. The rearrangement links TRBV24-1 to TRBJ2-3, with D possibly TRBD2 on 6 matching bases. The source of this sequence is a young woman with multiple sclerosis. The CDR3: CATSVSGRGDTQYF. CDR3 sequence (DNA): TGTGCCACCAGTGTCAGCGGGCGAGGGGATACGCAGTATTTT.